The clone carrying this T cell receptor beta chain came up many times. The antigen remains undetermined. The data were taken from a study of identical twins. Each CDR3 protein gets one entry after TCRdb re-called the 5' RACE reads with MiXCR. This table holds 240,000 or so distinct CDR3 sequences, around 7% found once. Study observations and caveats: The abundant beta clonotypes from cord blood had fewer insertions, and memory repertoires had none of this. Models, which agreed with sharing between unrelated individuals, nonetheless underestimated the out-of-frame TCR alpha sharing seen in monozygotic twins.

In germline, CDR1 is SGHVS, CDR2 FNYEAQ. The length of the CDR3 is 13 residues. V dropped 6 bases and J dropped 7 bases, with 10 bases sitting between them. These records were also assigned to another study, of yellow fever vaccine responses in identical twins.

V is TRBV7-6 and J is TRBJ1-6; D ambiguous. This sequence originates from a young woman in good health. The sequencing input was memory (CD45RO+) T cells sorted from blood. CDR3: CASRLDGNSPLHF. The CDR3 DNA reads TGTGCCAGCAGACTTGACGGGAATTCACCCCTCCACTTT.